The 32 T cell receptor beta chains reported below all come from one sample, sequenced in a study of CD8+ T cells in alopecia areata. Specified treatment: oral pan-JAK inhibitor, 5-10 mg twice daily. cDNA serving as the sequencing template came from extracted, reverse transcribed RNA. Assay: immunoSEQ multiplex PCR; the TCRdb copy retains only in-frame clones and omits some. The data contain some 100,000 clones, about 44% of them singletons. This specimen was CD8+ T cells sorted from blood, taken at week 24, from a patient treated with tofacitinib. The receptor source for this set is a human donor with alopecia areata.

The chain carries TRBV27 and TRBJ1-2; TRBD1 agrees at 9 bases. V lost 5 bases to trimming and J lost 8 bases; unmatched junction nucleotides: 6. The CDR3 runs to 13 residues. The germline V gene encodes CDR1 MNHEY and CDR2 SMNVEV (reference sequence). The CDR3 nucleotides are TGTGCCAGCAGTCGGGGACAGGGTAAAGGCTACACCTTC. Protein sequence: CASSRGQGKGYTF.

This chain connects TRBV7-9 to TRBJ1-2; a possible D gene is TRBD1 (6 bases). Trimming cost V 4 bases and J 14 bases, with 14 bases left between them. Germline CDR1 reads SEHNR; CDR2 reads FQNEAQ (reference sequence). CDR3 length equals 11 residues. The DNA for the CDR3 is TGTGCCAGCAGCTGGGGGGGCGCAATGACCTTC. Translated: CASSWGGAMTF.

There are a few counts of this clone. This rearrangement joins TRBV7-9 to TRBJ2-7; D possibly uses TRBD1 or TRBD2 (5 bases each). Trimming removed 3 bases from V and 2 bases from J, with 17 bases in between. CDR1 and CDR2 (germline): SEHNR, FQNEAQ (reference sequence). The CDR3 covers 16 residues. The CDR3, as DNA: TGTGCCAGCAGCTTCGCCCGGGACCCCCTGCCCTACGAGCAGTACTTC. It specifies CASSFARDPLPYEQYF. Combining the CDR3 with reference TRBV7-9 and TRBJ2-7 gives the whole variable domain DTGVSQNPRHKITKRGQNVTFRCDPISEHNRLYWYRQTLGQGPEFLTYFQNEAQLEKSRLLSDRFSAERPKGSFSTLEIQRTEQGDSAMYLCASSFARDPLPYEQYFGPGTRLTVT.

In this sample, this clone turned up a few times. The V and J genes are TRBV29-1 and TRBJ2-7, with 14 bases fitting TRBD2. The J segment lost 5 bases and the V segment lost 7 bases, leaving 10 bases of the junction unmatched. CDR3 length: 15 residues. CDR1 is SQVTM and CDR2 is ANQGSEA in the germline V gene. The CDR3 sequence is CSAIIPGLAGDEQYF. CDR3 DNA: TGCAGCGCAATTATCCCGGGACTAGCGGGAGACGAGCAGTACTTC.

The J gene is TRBJ2-1, the V gene TRBV14; D perhaps matches TRBD2 (5 bases). Per germline, CDR1 SGHDN and CDR2 FVKESK. V dropped 6 bases and J dropped 6 bases, with 15 bases sitting between them. The length of the CDR3 is 14 residues. The CDR3 is CASSYTREGNEQFF. The CDR3 DNA follows: TGTGCCAGCAGTTACACACGGGAAGGCAATGAGCAGTTCTTC.

The chain carries TRBV4-1 and TRBJ2-5; TRBD2 aligns across 16 bases. The V segment lost 4 bases and the J segment 4 bases; nucleotides outside the gene matches: 9. The germline gives CDR1 MGHRA, CDR2 YSYEKL. This CDR3 region has 18 residues. CDR3 DNA: TGCGCCAGCAGCCCAGGGACTAGCGGGAGGGCCGGTGGAGAGACCCAGTACTTC. Translation gives CASSPGTSGRAGGETQYF.

The gene calls are TRBV5-1 and TRBJ2-7, with a tentative D call TRBD1 (7 bases). Trimming took off 2 bases at V and 2 bases at J, with 11 bases between the two ends. This CDR3 contains 14 residues. CDR1 is SGHRS and CDR2 is YFSETQ in the germline V gene. CDR3 nucleotide sequence: TGCGCCAGCAGCTTCGGGGGACAGCCCTACGAGCAGTACTTC. It encodes CASSFGGQPYEQYF. Looking up the rest from reference TRBV5-1 and TRBJ2-7 gives the full variable domain: KAGVTQTPRYLIKTRGQQVTLSCSPISGHRSVSWYQQTPGQGLQFLFEYFSETQRNKGNFPGRFSGRQFSNSRSEMNVSTLELGDSALYLCASSFGGQPYEQYFGPGTRLTVT.

This clone was seen a handful of times. The chain carries TRBV29-1 and TRBJ2-7; the D is unclear. The V end lost 4 bases, the J end lost 6 bases, and 13 bases lay between the germline ends. The CDR3 has 12 residues. CDR1 is SQVTM, CDR2 ANQGSEA, per germline. This CDR3 is CSVVVAGPEQYF. The DNA of the CDR3 is TGCAGCGTTGTTGTGGCAGGCCCCGAGCAGTACTTC.

This chain uses TRBV9 with TRBJ2-3, with 8 bases lining up with TRBD1. The CDR3 covers 16 residues. The germline gives CDR1 SGDLS, CDR2 YYNGEE. J lost 2 bases, V lost 0 bases, and 5 bases had no gene match. This CDR3 is CASSVAGGGFTDTQYF. CDR3 DNA sequence: TGTGCCAGCAGCGTAGCAGGGGGCGGTTTCACAGATACGCAGTATTTT.

About this clone: A far larger clone is just one base off, so this is likely a read error. The genes are TRBV7-9 and TRBJ2-7, with D possibly being TRBD2 (7 bases). The length of the CDR3 is 17 residues. Germline V gives CDR1 SEHNR, CDR2 FQNEAQ (reference sequence). V was cut by 3 bases and J by 2 bases, with 20 bases left in between. The CDR3: CASSLLRDSGGAYEQYF. The CDR3 DNA reads TGTGCCAGCAGCTTGTTACGGGACTCGGGGGGCGCCTACGAGCAGTACTTC. The full variable domain, in which reference TRBV7-9 and TRBJ2-7 provide the parts outside the CDR3, is DTGVSQNPRHKITKRGQNVTFRCDPISEHNRLYWYRQTLGQGPEFLTYFQNEAQLEKSRLLSDRFSAERPKGSFSTLEIQRTEQGDSAMYLCASSLLRDSGGAYEQYFGPGTRLTVT.

This chain uses TRBV6-5 with TRBJ1-5; no clear D gene. Germline loops: CDR1 MNHEY, CDR2 SVGAGI. CDR3 length equals 13 residues. V dropped 0 bases and J dropped 7 bases, with 7 bases sitting between them. CDR3 nucleotides: TGTGCCAGCAGTTACTCTAAATCCCAGCCCCAGCATTTT. It is translated as CASSYSKSQPQHF.

The V gene is TRBV27, the J gene TRBJ2-2; the D is unclear. This CDR3 is built from 12 residues. Germline values: CDR1 MNHEY, CDR2 SMNVEV (reference sequence). Trimming left V 5 bases short and J 7 bases short, with 8 bases between. CDR3 nucleotides: TGTGCCAGCAGTCCCACCGACGGGGAGCTGTTTTTT. Amino acids: CASSPTDGELFF.

There are a few counts of this clone. The sample contains more than one DNA sequence encoding this CDR3. The gene calls are TRBV29-1 and TRBJ2-1; 7 positions agree with TRBD1. The V gene's germline CDR1 is SQVTM and CDR2 ANQGSEA. V was clipped by 5 bases and J by 3 bases; unmatched bases: 7. The CDR3 extends over 14 amino acids. CDR3 nucleotide sequence: TGCAGCGTTCCCGACAGGGCGAGCTACAATGAGCAGTTCTTC. Translated, it gives CSVPDRASYNEQFF.

The chain uses TRBV10-3 and TRBJ2-1; weak D call: TRBD1 (6 bases). This CDR3 has 13 residues. Deletions cut 2 bases from V and 6 bases from J, with 8 bases between. Germline V gene sequence: CDR1 ENHRY, CDR2 SYGVKD. The CDR3 protein is CAISENRVNEQFF. The DNA for the CDR3 is TGTGCCATCAGTGAGAACAGGGTCAATGAGCAGTTCTTC.

This clone was detected only a few times. The chain carries TRBV29-1 and TRBJ2-5; D unclear. The CDR3 length is 11 residues. Trimming took off 1 base at V and 1 base at J, with 1 base between the two ends. From germline, CDR1 is SQVTM and CDR2 ANQGSEA. The CDR3 DNA reads TGCAGCGTTGAAGCCCAAGAGACCCAGTACTTC. The encoded protein is CSVEAQETQYF. The variable domain in full, completed from reference TRBV29-1 and TRBJ2-5, reads SAVISQKPSRDICQRGTSLTIQCQVDSQVTMMFWYRQQPGQSLTLIATANQGSEATYESGFVIDKFPISRPNLTFSTLTVSNMSPEDSSIYLCSVEAQETQYFGPGTRLLVL.

The rearrangement uses TRBV19 and TRBJ2-1; TRBD2 matches at 10 bases. The CDR3 has 14 amino acids. The V and J ends lost 3 bases and 9 bases, in that order; junction bases with no gene match: 5. In germline, CDR1 is LNHDA, CDR2 SQIVND (reference sequence). The CDR3 region is CASSITSGIPEQFF. The CDR3 DNA sequence: TGTGCCAGTAGTATCACTAGCGGGATCCCTGAGCAGTTCTTC.

This chain uses TRBV7-2 with TRBJ1-3, with a weak D call TRBD1 (5 bases). There are 19 residues in the CDR3. Trimming removed 3 bases at V and 4 bases at J, with 25 bases between. The V gene's germline CDR1 is SGHTA and CDR2 FQGNSA. CDR3 sequence (DNA): TGTGCCAGCAGCTTTATCTTTAAAAGACAGCCAACATCAGGAAACACCATATATTTT. Protein product: CASSFIFKRQPTSGNTIYF.

The chain uses TRBV11-2 and TRBJ1-1; tentatively, D is TRBD1 (6 bases). The ends were cut back, 6 bases at V and 1 base at J, with 15 bases in the middle. Germline CDR1 is SGHAT and CDR2 is FQNNGV. This CDR3 has 15 amino acids. The CDR3 protein is CASRASGTTNTEAFF. The CDR3 region has the DNA TGTGCCAGCAGGGCGTCCGGGACAACGAACACTGAAGCTTTCTTT.

Comment on this clone: Other DNA sequences of this sample code for an identical CDR3. In DNA, the CDR3 is TGCAGCGTTGAAGGGTTGGGATCCTACGAGCAGTACTTC. Protein product: CSVEGLGSYEQYF. The chain has TRBV29-1 and TRBJ2-7; D remains ambiguous. The CDR3 spans 13 residues. Germline assignment: CDR1 SQVTM and CDR2 ANQGSEA. Trimming pared 1 base from V and 1 base from J, leaving 8 bases between.

The rearrangement uses TRBV19 and TRBJ1-1; no clear D. Germline values: CDR1 LNHDA, CDR2 SQIVND (reference sequence). The V end lost 1 base, the J end lost 6 bases, and 9 bases lay between the germline ends. This CDR3 region has 13 residues. CDR3 in DNA: TGTGCCAGTAGTATAGGAGGTAGCGCTGAAGCTTTCTTT. This gives the protein CASSIGGSAEAFF.

This clone was seen more than once but under ten times. This chain connects TRBV7-9 to TRBJ2-7; D unresolved. The germline V and J ends were trimmed by 4 bases and 6 bases, with 16 bases remaining between them. The V gene's germline CDR1 is SEHNR and CDR2 FQNEAQ (reference sequence). The CDR3 runs to 14 residues. CDR3 nucleotide sequence: TGTGCCAGCAGCTCCCCCCAGCTAGGTACCGAGCAGTACTTC. Its protein is CASSSPQLGTEQYF. The full variable domain, its missing parts supplied by reference TRBV7-9 and TRBJ2-7, is DTGVSQNPRHKITKRGQNVTFRCDPISEHNRLYWYRQTLGQGPEFLTYFQNEAQLEKSRLLSDRFSAERPKGSFSTLEIQRTEQGDSAMYLCASSSPQLGTEQYFGPGTRLTVT.

This chain joins TRBV9 and TRBJ1-3, with a tentative D call TRBD1 (6 bases). This CDR3 contains 18 residues. Germline loops: CDR1 SGDLS, CDR2 YYNGEE. Trimming shortened V by 0 bases and J by 0 bases, and 16 bases separated the two germline ends. The CDR3 loop reads CASSVGGATGNSGNTIYF. The CDR3 nucleotides are TGTGCCAGCAGCGTAGGAGGGGCCACAGGGAACTCTGGAAACACCATATATTTT.

The J gene is TRBJ2-1, the V gene TRBV5-1; D is ambiguous. The germline gives CDR1 SGHRS, CDR2 YFSETQ. This CDR3 spans 13 amino acids. The V end was cut by 2 bases, the J end by 5 bases, with 8 bases between. The CDR3 bases are TGCGCCAGCAGCTTCGGAGCCGACAATGAGCAGTTCTTC. Translation gives CASSFGADNEQFF.

The chain has TRBV9 and TRBJ2-3, with TRBD2 matching 7 bases. The germline CDR1 and CDR2 sequences are SGDLS and YYNGEE. The junction had 6 bases not matched to a gene; V was cut back by 0 bases and J by 2 bases. The CDR3 consists of 16 residues. Here the CDR3 reads CASSVGASGSTDTQYF. As DNA, the CDR3 is TGTGCCAGCAGCGTAGGTGCTAGCGGATCCACAGATACGCAGTATTTT. Full variable domain (missing parts from reference TRBV9 and TRBJ2-3): DSGVTQTPKHLITATGQRVTLRCSPRSGDLSVYWYQQSLDQGLQFLIQYYNGEERAKGNILERFSAQQFPDLHSELNLSSLELGDSALYFCASSVGASGSTDTQYFGPGTRLTVL.

The V gene is TRBV9, the J gene TRBJ2-1, with D uncertain. V was clipped by 6 bases and J by 5 bases, with 15 bases between them. The CDR3 is 14 amino acids. Germline lookup yields CDR1 SGDLS and CDR2 YYNGEE. DNA of the CDR3: TGTGCCAGCAATCCTTCGGGCACCCACAATGAGCAGTTCTTC. Its protein is CASNPSGTHNEQFF.

The sample holds one count of this clone. The chain is built from TRBV4-1 and TRBJ1-5; D unresolved. From germline, CDR1 is MGHRA and CDR2 YSYEKL. The CDR3 runs to 17 residues. With 0 bases removed from V and 1 base from J, the gap between germline ends came to 13 bases. The CDR3 DNA sequence: TGCGCCAGCAGCCAAGAGGTGTTAGGCCGGAGCAATCAGCCCCAGCATTTT. The encoded protein is CASSQEVLGRSNQPQHF.

The chain uses TRBV2 and TRBJ2-5, with unresolved D. The last part of the DNA fits TRBJ2-7 better; the J call may be wrong. Germline lookup yields CDR1 SNHLY and CDR2 FYNNEI. This CDR3 is built from 13 residues. This CDR3 is CASSPYVSYEQYF. For the CDR3, the DNA is TGTGCCAGCAGCCCTTATGTAAGTTACGAGCAGTACTTC.

The chain uses TRBV25-1 and TRBJ1-5, with 8 bases identical to TRBD1. The CDR3 length is 14 residues. V gave up 6 bases and J gave up 5 bases; unmatched junction bases: 6. Germline V lookup: CDR1 MGHDK, CDR2 SYGVNS. CDR3 bases: TGTGCCAGCAGCGATGGACAGGGATATCAGCCCCAGCATTTT. Translated, it gives CASSDGQGYQPQHF.

This clone showed up just once. Relative to the germline gene, one junction end is altered; a read error may explain this. Other nucleotide sequences from this sample produce the same CDR3. The chain recombines TRBV29-1 with TRBJ2-2; 8 bases map to TRBD1. The CDR3 runs to 14 residues. The germline gives CDR1 SQVTM, CDR2 ANQGSEA. DNA of the CDR3: TGCAGCGTCGCCAGGGGGCCGAACACCGGGGAGCTGTTCTTT. Translation: CSVARGPNTGELFF.

DNA of the CDR3: TGTGCCAGCAGCGTAGGACTAGCGGGATCCTACAATGAGCAGTTCTTC. Translating gives CASSVGLAGSYNEQFF. The chain recombines TRBV9 with TRBJ2-1; TRBD2 aligns across 11 bases. From germline, CDR1 is SGDLS and CDR2 YYNGEE. The CDR3 length is 16 residues. The trim removed 0 bases at V and 1 base at J, leaving 0 bases unmatched.

J is TRBJ2-1 and V is TRBV7-8, with 14 bases identical to TRBD2. Germline assignment: CDR1 SGHVS and CDR2 FQNEAQ. The CDR3 length is 17 residues. V was pared by 5 bases and J by 1 base, with 4 bases of the junction left unmatched. CDR3 region: CASSPGTSGSSYNEQFF. CDR3 DNA: TGTGCCAGCAGCCCAGGGACTAGCGGGAGTTCCTACAATGAGCAGTTCTTC. Together with reference TRBV7-8 and TRBJ2-1, the CDR3 gives the full variable domain: GAGVSQSPRYKVAKRGQDVALRCDPISGHVSLFWYQQALGQGPEFLTYFQNEAQLDKSGLPSDRFFAERPEGSVSTLKIQRTQQEDSAVYLCASSPGTSGSSYNEQFFGPGTRLTVL.

In its sample, this clone was seen a few times. CDR3 nucleotide sequence: TGTGCCAGCAGCTTAGCGCTGGGCTATAGCAATCAGCCCCAGCATTTT. Translation: CASSLALGYSNQPQHF. The gene calls are TRBV7-2 and TRBJ1-5; no firm D call. The V gene lost 0 bases and the J gene lost 0 bases, with 9 bases spanning the gap. The CDR3 is 16 residues long. The germline gives CDR1 SGHTA, CDR2 FQGNSA.